This is a list of T cell receptor beta chains from one sample in a study of blood T cell repertoires in COVID-19. The repertoire was sequenced with immunoSEQ multiplex PCR; TCRdb's copy has only in-frame clones and lacks some. The sample lists under 300,000 clones; approximately 91% were seen once. Sequenced material: PBMCs or T cells enriched from blood (not recorded which). The receptors stem from a woman aged 40 to 50 with acute COVID-19. CDR3s include the opening cysteine and the closing phenylalanine or tryptophan. Each record gives: V gene, J gene, clone size, D gene, CDR3 DNA, CDR3 protein. The D gene is left open where the match is weak. Clone size is stated in some rows and not others, as once, few, many or a class when expanded.

TRBV3-1/TRBV3-2	TRBJ1-1	NA	TRBD1	TGTGCCAGCCGGCGACAGGGCCAGGACACTGAAGCTTTCTTT	CASRRQGQDTEAFF
TRBV11-1	TRBJ1-6	NA	NA	TGTGCCAGCAGCCTCGTTGATTCACCCCTCCACTTT	CASSLVDSPLHF
TRBV24-1	TRBJ2-1	NA	TRBD2	TGTGCCACCGCTATGGCGGGAGTTGGCTACAATGAGCAGTTCTTC	CATAMAGVGYNEQFF
TRBV6-5	TRBJ2-1	NA	NA	TGTGCCAGTAGACAGGGAGGCTCCTACAATGAGCAGTTCTTC	CASRQGGSYNEQFF
TRBV18	TRBJ2-2	NA	NA	TGTGCCAGCTCACCACCGCCTACAGGGCCCACCGGGGAGCTGTTTTTT	CASSPPPTGPTGELFF
TRBV4-1	TRBJ2-3	NA	TRBD2	TGCGCCAGCAGCCCAAGGACTAGCGGCTCAGATACGCAGTATTTT	CASSPRTSGSDTQYF
TRBV2	TRBJ1-5	NA	NA	TGTGCCAGCAGTACCACCGGGGGTGGTCAGCCCCAGCATTTT	CASSTTGGGQPQHF
TRBV5-6	TRBJ1-5	NA	TRBD1	TGTGCCAGCAGCTTTCTAGGACAGGGGGACAATCAGCCCCAGCATTTT	CASSFLGQGDNQPQHF
TRBV4-1	TRBJ1-5	NA	NA	TGCGCCAGCAGCCAACACCGACAGGTCTATAGCAATCAGCCCCAGCATTTT	CASSQHRQVYSNQPQHF
TRBV19	TRBJ2-4	NA	NA	TGTGCCAGTAAGCCGGGAGCCGCGGAAAACGTTCAGTACTTC	CASKPGAAENVQYF
TRBV18	TRBJ1-5	NA	TRBD1	TGTGCCAGCTCCATTACTGACAGGGCCACTCAGCCCCAGCATTTT	CASSITDRATQPQHF
TRBV9	TRBJ1-4	NA	NA	TGTGCCAGCAGCACGACCGGGGGGGCTAATGAAAAACTGTTTTTT	CASSTTGGANEKLFF
TRBV30	TRBJ1-2	NA	NA	TGTGCCTGGAGTGTACCACAGCAAGCTAACTATGGCTACACCTTC	CAWSVPQQANYGYTF
TRBV5-1	TRBJ1-1	NA	TRBD1	TGCGCCAGCAGCGCGGACAGGCAGGCTTTCTTT	CASSADRQAFF
TRBV6-4	TRBJ2-1	NA	TRBD2	TGTGCCAGCAGTGACACGTCTAGCGGGAGGGACAATGAGCAGTTCTTC	CASSDTSSGRDNEQFF
TRBV21-1	TRBJ2-7	NA	NA	TGTGCCAGCAGCTACCCCGGGACAGGGGGCGCCCACGAGCAGTACTTC	CASSYPGTGGAHEQYF
TRBV7-2	TRBJ1-5	NA	NA	TGTGCCAGCAGCCCTGGCAGTTATAGCAATCAGCCCCAGCATTTT	CASSPGSYSNQPQHF
TRBV11-2	TRBJ1-6	NA	TRBD1	TGTGCCAGCAGCCCGGGACAGGTCCGATCACCCCTCCACTTT	CASSPGQVRSPLHF
TRBV6-5	TRBJ2-2	NA	NA	TGTGCCAGCAGACCGGAGAGGAGGACCGGGGAGCTGTTTTTT	CASRPERRTGELFF
TRBV30	TRBJ2-5	NA	NA	TGTGCCTGGAACCCCGCAGGGGTGGAGACCCAGTACTTC	CAWNPAGVETQYF
TRBV11-3	TRBJ2-3	NA	NA	TGTGCCAGCAGCCCCATTACAGATACGCAGTATTTT	CASSPITDTQYF
TRBV19	TRBJ1-1	NA	NA	TGTGCCAGTAGTCGCGGCAGGGAATCGGTAGCTTTCTTT	CASSRGRESVAFF
TRBV9	TRBJ1-3	NA	NA	TGTGCCAGCAGCGTAGACAGTGGAACTGGAAACACCATATATTTT	CASSVDSGTGNTIYF
TRBV4-3	TRBJ2-7	NA	NA	TGCGCCAGCAGCCCCCTTCCGGGGGACTACGAGCAGTACTTC	CASSPLPGDYEQYF
TRBV3-1/TRBV3-2	TRBJ1-6	NA	TRBD1	TGTGCCAGCAGCCGGGACAGCTATAATTCACCCCTCCACTTT	CASSRDSYNSPLHF
TRBV6-5	TRBJ2-1	once	TRBD2	TGTGCCAGCAGGCGGACTAGCGGGGGTTATAATGAGCAGTTCTTC	CASRRTSGGYNEQFF
TRBV19	TRBJ1-2	NA	TRBD1	TGTGCCAGTAGTACCCGACAGGGGGGGTATGGCTACACCTTC	CASSTRQGGYGYTF
TRBV10-3	TRBJ1-5	NA	TRBD1	TGTGCCATCATCGGAGTGGGGACAGAAACCTTCCTTTATAGCAATCAGCCCCAGCATTTT	CAIIGVGTETFLYSNQPQHF
TRBV5-1	TRBJ2-5	NA	NA	TGCGCCAGCAGCTTGGTGTCCGGCCAAGAGACCCAGTACTTC	CASSLVSGQETQYF
TRBV3-1/TRBV3-2	TRBJ2-7	NA	NA	TGTGCCAGCAGCCAAGGACGGGTAACCTACGAGCAGTACTTC	CASSQGRVTYEQYF
TRBV5-1	TRBJ2-3	NA	NA	TGCGCCAGCAGCCTCGGACATCATGCAGATACGCAGTATTTT	CASSLGHHADTQYF
TRBV9	TRBJ2-3	NA	TRBD2	TGTGCCAGCAGCGTAGGAGCGGGAGGAGTTAAAGATACGCAGTATTTT	CASSVGAGGVKDTQYF
TRBV5-1	TRBJ2-2	NA	TRBD2	TGCGCCAGCAGCGCACGGGGGGATCCCGGGGAGCTGTTTTTT	CASSARGDPGELFF
TRBV2	TRBJ2-7	NA	TRBD1	TGTGCCAGCAGCCAGGGGGTTTACTCCTACGAGCAGTACTTC	CASSQGVYSYEQYF
TRBV9	TRBJ1-2	NA	TRBD1	TGTGCCAGCAGCGTAGGTGGGACAGGGAAAGAGGGCTACACCTTC	CASSVGGTGKEGYTF
TRBV6-5	TRBJ2-3	NA	TRBD2	TGTGCCAGCAGCGCGAGCGGGATCAGGACAGATACGCAGTATTTT	CASSASGIRTDTQYF
TRBV7-9	TRBJ2-3	NA	TRBD2	TGTGCCAGCACCTTGAGCGGGGACGCCACAGATACGCAGTATTTT	CASTLSGDATDTQYF
TRBV5-6	TRBJ2-5	NA	NA	TGTGCCAGCAGCTCCCCTAGACAGATTCAAGAGACCCAGTACTTC	CASSSPRQIQETQYF
TRBV3-1/TRBV3-2	TRBJ1-4	NA	TRBD1	TGTGCCAGCAGCCTTAGGGACAGTGAAAAACTGTTTTTT	CASSLRDSEKLFF
TRBV7-9	TRBJ1-1	NA	TRBD1	TGTGCCAGCAGCGCCCCACACCCCCCTGACAGGGTCGGTCCCACTGAAGCTTTCTTT	CASSAPHPPDRVGPTEAFF
TRBV29-1	TRBJ2-1	NA	NA	TGCAGCGCCGGGACTTCGGCTAATGAGCAGTTCTTC	CSAGTSANEQFF
TRBV7-6	TRBJ1-5	NA	NA	TGTGCCAGCAGCGTCGGACAGAATCAGCCCCAGCATTTT	CASSVGQNQPQHF